This T cell receptor beta chain emerged from a study of cytomegalovirus exposure and HLA in healthy donors. The overall study: From approximately 170 million T cells, an earlier analysis saw 90 million to 130 million unique TCR beta sequences.

Study-wide findings and caveats: Most of the TCR beta V segments (in an earlier analysis) were productive either about 87% or about 30% of the time. The classifier, whose performance was assessed in both the original and validation cohorts, reportedly diagnosed cytomegalovirus status with high specificity and sensitivity.

Germline V gives CDR1 SGHTA, CDR2 FQGNSA. Trimming removed 1 base from V and 8 bases from J; junction bases left unmatched: 4. The CDR3 consists of 14 residues. A note on this clone: The antigen is not known.

Healthy bone marrow donors formed the donor group. The PCR employed 60 Vbeta primers together with 13 Jbeta primers. Repertoires were generated with immunoSEQ multiplex PCR, while TCRdb's copy carries only in-frame clones and drops some. The data contain about 98,000 clones, under 80% of them singletons. The specimen sequenced was PBMCs. This receptor was identified in a male donor in good health and CMV-seronegative. This rearrangement joins TRBV7-2 to TRBJ2-4, with TRBD1 matching 8 bases. The CDR3 loop is CASSLGAGGDIQYF. The CDR3 region has the DNA TGTGCCAGCAGCTTAGGGGCAGGGGGCGACATTCAGTACTTC.